The entry that follows covers one T cell receptor beta chain sequence. Relative to the germline gene, one junction end is altered; a read error may explain this. Primers used in a second PCR of roughly 6 to 11 cycles were a sample-barcoded 5' primer and a J-beta primer mix. Each CDR3 protein is one row after TCRdb ran MiXCR on the 5' RACE reads. The sample has 850,000 to 1,100,000 distinct CDR3 sequences; about two fifths are singletons. Each donor had around 11 milliliters of peripheral blood drawn. Samples had at least 7 million PBMCs isolated from them. The record originates from a study of blood T cells in healthy people across ages. The overall study: The template switching approach captured approximately one barcoded beta molecule for every two T cells.

Germline V gives CDR1 LGHNA, CDR2 YNFKEQ. The CDR3 loop spans 14 amino acids. Sequences were obtained from blood. The chain links TRBV4-2 to TRBJ1-2; D call uncertain. This receptor was obtained from a young man in good health. DNA for the CDR3: TGTGCCAGCAGCCAAACCTCAACTAACTATGACTACACCTTC. Amino acid sequence: CASSQTSTNYDYTF.